These 20 T cell receptor beta chains share one sample of origin, sequenced in a study of regulatory T cells in long-lasting Graves disease. Stated time point: newly diagnosed GD, antithyroid drugs for less than 3 months. RNA extracted from PBMCs served as the sequencing template. Arm-PCR of CDR3 regions with iRepertoire HTBI primers generated TCR beta libraries. Via MiXCR, TCRdb re-called the multiplex PCR reads, giving one row per CDR3 protein. Seen here are roughly 560,000 distinct CDR3 sequences, 15% to 20% observed once, and the top ten hold about 25%. These data were likewise used in another study, on T cells in Graves' hyperthyroidism and ophthalmopathy.

Sequenced here: peripheral blood mononuclear cells (PBMCs), sampled at new diagnosis, from a patient treated with antithyroid drugs. The source is a middle-aged woman with Graves disease.

This clonotype was seen at least ten times. This chain uses TRBV5-5 with TRBJ1-2, with D perhaps TRBD1 (6 bases). CDR1 and CDR2 from the germline V gene are SGHKS and YYEKEE (reference sequence). This CDR3 has 15 amino acids. Between the trimmed V and J ends, which lost 4 bases and 0 bases, there was a span of 13 bases. CDR3 in DNA: TGTGCCAGCAGCACCACAGGGCTTGCTAACTATGGCTACACCTTC. Its translation is CASSTTGLANYGYTF.

This clonotype was counted a single time. The chain employs TRBV29-1 and TRBJ2-7; possible D gene TRBD1, 6 bases. In germline, CDR1 is SQVTM, CDR2 ANQGSEA. V dropped 5 bases and J dropped 2 bases, with 19 bases sitting between them. The CDR3 totals 15 residues. The CDR3 loop reads CSVRGGAGETYEQYF. CDR3 nucleotide sequence: TGCAGCGTTCGTGGGGGCGCCGGGGAGACCTACGAGCAGTACTTC.

This clonotype turned up a few times. The rearrangement joins TRBV3-1 to TRBJ2-4; D assignment may be TRBD1 or TRBD2 (6 bases each). CDR1 is LGHDT, CDR2 YNNKEL, per germline (reference sequence). The CDR3 consists of 17 residues. V lost 2 bases to trimming and J lost 8 bases, with 22 bases between them. This chain's CDR3 is CASSQNYRTGRGDIQYF. The CDR3 DNA reads as TGTGCCAGCAGCCAAAATTACCGGACGGGAAGGGGGGACATTCAGTACTTC.

This sequence joins TRBV5-4 and TRBJ2-1; tentatively, D is TRBD1 or TRBD2 (7 bases each). CDR3 size: 15 residues. CDR1 is SGHNT and CDR2 is YYREEE in the germline V gene (reference sequence). The ends were cut back, 3 bases at V and 4 bases at J, with 14 bases in the middle. As DNA, the CDR3 is TGTGCCAGCAGCTGGGGAGGGGGCTCATACAATGAGCAGTTCTTC. It codes for CASSWGGGSYNEQFF.

This clonotype was seen repeatedly, ten times or more. V usage is TRBV7-2 and J usage is TRBJ1-4; weak D call: TRBD1 (5 bases). Trimming took off 5 bases at V and 2 bases at J, with 12 bases between the two ends. CDR1 and CDR2 from the germline V gene are SGHTA and FQGNSA. The CDR3 has 15 amino acids. The chain's CDR3 is CASSRQFSTNEKLFF. Here the CDR3 DNA reads TGTGCCAGCAGCCGACAGTTTTCGACTAATGAAAAACTGTTTTTT.

This clonotype was recorded many times. The chain recombines TRBV2 with TRBJ2-7, with D tentatively TRBD1 (6 bases). This CDR3 region has 14 residues. Germline V gene sequence: CDR1 SNHLY, CDR2 FYNNEI. V shed 1 base and J shed 5 bases, with 12 bases lying between them. The CDR3 nucleotides are TGTGCCAGCAGTGAAGGACAGGTGGGGAACGAGCAGTACTTC. It codes for CASSEGQVGNEQYF.

This clonotype was seen at least ten times. The rearrangement uses TRBV7-9 and TRBJ1-4, with a weak D call TRBD1 (5 bases). The CDR3 has 13 amino acids. Germline V gene data show CDR1 as SEHNR and CDR2 as FQNEAQ (reference sequence). V was clipped by 5 bases and J by 7 bases, with 11 bases between them. The CDR3 nucleotides read TGTGCCAGCAGCAGCTTAGGGACTGAAAAACTGTTTTTT. Its protein product is CASSSLGTEKLFF. Combining the CDR3 with reference TRBV7-9 and TRBJ1-4 gives the whole variable domain DTGVSQNPRHKITKRGQNVTFRCDPISEHNRLYWYRQTLGQGPEFLTYFQNEAQLEKSRLLSDRFSAERPKGSFSTLEIQRTEQGDSAMYLCASSSLGTEKLFFGSGTQLSVL.

V gene TRBV14 combines with J gene TRBJ1-1, with D perhaps TRBD1 (6 bases). V lost 4 bases and J 1 base, leaving 10 bases between the germline ends. The germline V gene has CDR1 SGHDN and CDR2 FVKESK. The CDR3 loop spans 14 amino acids. The CDR3 region has the DNA TGTGCCAGCAGCCCCAGGGGCTCGAACACTGAAGCTTTCTTT. Amino acids: CASSPRGSNTEAFF. The entire variable domain, with the rest obtained from reference TRBV14 and TRBJ1-1, is as follows: EAGVTQFPSHSVIEKGQTVTLRCDPISGHDNLYWYRRVMGKEIKFLLHFVKESKQDESGMPNNRFLAERTGGTYSTLKVQPAELEDSGVYFCASSPRGSNTEAFFGQGTRLTVV.

This clonotype appeared many times. The chain carries TRBV11-2 and TRBJ1-2, with D unclear. Between the trimmed V and J ends, which lost 1 base and 8 bases, there was a span of 14 bases. Germline V gives CDR1 SGHAT, CDR2 FQNNGV. The CDR3 spans 14 residues. CDR3 DNA: TGTGCCAGCAGCTTAGGAGTCGATACGGGAGGCTACACCTTC. Translating gives CASSLGVDTGGYTF.

A word on this clonotype: A junction boundary mismatches the germline segment, possibly from a read error. The V and J genes are TRBV6-1 and TRBJ2-1; D is ambiguous. The CDR3 has 12 amino acids. Germline lookup yields CDR1 MNHNS and CDR2 SASEGT. CDR3 coding DNA: TGCGCCAGCAGTGAGTCGACAATCCCCAGGTTCTTC. Protein sequence: CASSESTIPRFF.

Regarding this clonotype: This clone may be a read error of a much larger clone one base away. V usage is TRBV30 and J usage is TRBJ2-7, with TRBD2 matching 10 bases. This CDR3 region has 12 residues. Germline CDR1 reads GTSNPN; CDR2 reads SVGIG (reference sequence). The V segment lost 5 bases and the J segment 5 bases; nucleotides outside the gene matches: 3. The CDR3 reads CAWERGGHEQYF. The CDR3, as DNA: TGTGCCTGGGAGCGGGGGGGTCACGAGCAGTACTTC.

Regarding this clonotype: Germline is not matched at one junction end, which may reflect a read error. V and J are TRBV3-1 and TRBJ2-3; 13 bases agree with TRBD2. CDR3 length: 15 residues. Germline V gives CDR1 LGHDT, CDR2 YNNKEL (reference sequence). CDR3 protein: CASRPTSGGANTRYF. The CDR3 coding sequence is TGTGCCAGCAGACCCACTAGCGGGGGGGCGAATACGCGGTATTTT.

This clonotype was counted many times. The chain carries TRBV11-3 and TRBJ2-2; D remains unclear. Germline-derived CDR1 and CDR2 are SGHNT and YENEEA. V lost 5 bases and J lost 2, with 6 bases in between. The CDR3 contains 13 residues. The CDR3 region has the DNA TGTGCCAGCAGCACACACAACACCGGGGAGCTGTTTTTT. Encoded protein: CASSTHNTGELFF.

This clonotype was detected ten times or more. The rearrangement uses TRBV6-5 and TRBJ1-1; D gene uncertain. Germline V gene sequence: CDR1 MNHEY, CDR2 SVGAGI. CDR3 length: 16 residues. With 0 bases removed from V and 3 bases from J, the gap between germline ends came to 14 bases. CDR3 protein: CASSYSPYAAYTEAFF. CDR3 in DNA: TGTGCCAGCAGTTACTCCCCTTATGCCGCTTACACTGAAGCTTTCTTT.

This chain uses TRBV27 with TRBJ1-2, with TRBD1 matching over 7 bases. Germline loops: CDR1 MNHEY, CDR2 SMNVEV (reference sequence). The V and J ends lost 3 bases and 14 bases, in that order; junction bases with no gene match: 9. The CDR3 sequence is 12 residues long. In DNA form, the CDR3 reads TGTGCCAGCAGTTTTACAGGGGCGGCTAGTACCTTC. Translated: CASSFTGAASTF.

This clonotype was detected many times. This chain links TRBV2 with TRBJ1-5; D is uncertain. This CDR3 spans 14 amino acids. CDR1 and CDR2 (germline): SNHLY, FYNNEI. V lost 2 bases and J lost 4, with 9 bases in between. CDR3 protein: CASSESTPNQPQHF. The CDR3 DNA reads as TGTGCCAGCAGTGAATCGACACCTAATCAGCCCCAGCATTTT. The whole variable domain, remainder taken from reference TRBV2 and TRBJ1-5, is EPEVTQTPSHQVTQMGQEVILRCVPISNHLYFYWYRQILGQKVEFLVSFYNNEISEKSEIFDDQFSVERPDGSNFTLKIRSTKLEDSAMYFCASSESTPNQPQHFGDGTRLSIL.

The chain couples TRBV7-6 to TRBJ1-3, with D hard to call. Germline CDR1 SGHVS, CDR2 FNYEAQ. This CDR3 has 18 amino acids. Trimming shortened V by 2 bases and J by 0 bases, and 17 bases separated the two germline ends. CDR3 sequence: CASSLMSGVSRSGNTIYF. CDR3 sequence (DNA): TGTGCCAGCAGCTTAATGAGCGGGGTTTCTCGCTCTGGAAACACCATATATTTT.

V and J are TRBV12-3 or TRBV12-4 and TRBJ2-3; 9 bases fit TRBD2. J was trimmed by 2 bases and V by 6 bases; bases with no gene match: 12. CDR3 size: 17 residues. This CDR3 reads CASSQMGLAGNTDTQYF. The DNA for the CDR3 is TGTGCCAGCAGCCAAATGGGGCTAGCGGGGAACACAGATACGCAGTATTTT.

The gene calls are TRBV18 and TRBJ2-5, with 10 positions matching TRBD1. CDR1 is KGHSH, CDR2 LQKENI, per germline. The V gene end was trimmed by 3 bases and the J gene end by 10 bases; junction bases not matched to a gene: 8. The CDR3 totals 14 residues. CDR3 in amino acids: CASSPGQGGRDQYF. As DNA, the CDR3 is TGTGCCAGCTCACCTGGACAGGGGGGTCGAGACCAGTACTTC.

The chain employs TRBV19 and TRBJ1-1; 10 bases are a match to TRBD1. V lost 6 bases to trimming and J lost 4 bases; unmatched junction nucleotides: 8. CDR1 is LNHDA and CDR2 is SQIVND in the germline V gene (reference sequence). The CDR3 is 15 amino acids. The CDR3 nucleotides are TGTGCCAGTAGGACTTACGGGACAGGGGCCACTGAAGCTTTCTTT. Amino acids: CASRTYGTGATEAFF.